What follows are 25 T cell receptor beta chains derived from one specimen sequenced in a study of blood T cell repertoires in COVID-19. TCRdb's copy holds only in-frame clones and misses some; the assay was immunoSEQ multiplex PCR. The repertoire consists of about 88,000 clones, with roughly 87% occurring once and the leading ten covering 6.5% to 8.5%. The sequenced sample consisted of peripheral blood. The receptors here all came from a man in his late teens or twenties with COVID-19, enrolled during active disease.

This clone appeared a single time. V is TRBV5-1 and J is TRBJ2-3; perhaps TRBD2 as D (5 bases). V dropped 4 bases and J dropped 5 bases, with 14 bases sitting between them. Germline V gene sequence: CDR1 SGHRS, CDR2 YFSETQ. The CDR3 is made up of 14 amino acids. For the CDR3, the DNA is TGCGCCAGCAGCACGGAGGAGGAAAGAGATACGCAGTATTTT. Its translation is CASSTEEERDTQYF.

The rearrangement links TRBV11-2 to TRBJ1-6; D not resolved. Looked up from germline, CDR1 is SGHAT and CDR2 is FQNNGV. V lost 3 bases to trimming and J lost 0 bases, with 6 bases between them. The CDR3 is made up of 15 amino acids. The DNA of the CDR3 is TGTGCCAGCAGCTTTATCCCCTCCTATAATTCACCCCTCCACTTT. Translation gives CASSFIPSYNSPLHF.

The chain couples TRBV7-9 to TRBJ2-7, with unresolved D. Germline CDR1 reads SEHNR; CDR2 reads FQNEAQ (reference sequence). There are 13 residues in the CDR3. Trimming took off 1 base at V and 3 bases at J, with 7 bases between the two ends. CDR3 coding DNA: TGTGCCAGCAGCTTAGTCTCCCGCTACGAGCAGTACTTC. Its protein product is CASSLVSRYEQYF.

The chain uses TRBV25-1 and TRBJ1-1, with D hard to call. The CDR3 is 13 amino acids. V was clipped by 0 bases and J by 6 bases, with 8 bases between them. In germline, CDR1 is MGHDK, CDR2 SYGVNS. CDR3 in amino acids: CASSEYGRAEAFF. DNA of the CDR3: TGTGCCAGCAGTGAATATGGTCGGGCTGAAGCTTTCTTT.

In nucleotides, the CDR3 is TGCGCCAGCAGCCAACTAGCGGGACCTCGAGAGCAGTACTTC. This encodes CASSQLAGPREQYF. The rearrangement links TRBV4-1 to TRBJ2-7; 9 bases are shared with TRBD2. Germline values: CDR1 MGHRA, CDR2 YSYEKL. With 2 bases clipped from V and 7 bases from J, the junction kept 6 bases outside the gene matches. This CDR3 has 14 amino acids.

This clone was observed a handful of times. J is TRBJ1-6 and V is TRBV30; maybe TRBD1 (5 bases). V was cut by 3 bases and J by 7 bases, with 10 bases left in between. Germline loops: CDR1 GTSNPN, CDR2 SVGIG (reference sequence). The CDR3 has 13 residues. The CDR3 reads CAWRGVWNSPLHF. CDR3 nucleotide sequence: TGTGCCTGGAGAGGGGTTTGGAATTCACCCCTCCACTTT.

The V call is TRBV29-1, the J call TRBJ2-7; D is possibly TRBD2 (5 bases). This CDR3 contains 10 residues. Looked up from germline, CDR1 is SQVTM and CDR2 is ANQGSEA. Trimming took off 6 bases at V and 3 bases at J, with 6 bases between the two ends. CDR3 sequence reads: CSVLDYEQYF. CDR3 in DNA: TGCAGCGTACTAGACTACGAGCAGTACTTC.

This rearrangement joins TRBV27 to TRBJ2-7; TRBD2 aligns across 14 bases. The CDR3 spans 15 residues. V shed 2 bases, J shed 6 bases, and the junction held 3 bases outside the gene matches. CDR1 and CDR2 from the germline V gene are MNHEY and SMNVEV (reference sequence). CDR3 region: CASSLRLAGGPEQYF. In DNA, the CDR3 is TGTGCCAGCAGTTTACGACTAGCGGGAGGGCCCGAGCAGTACTTC.

The chain uses TRBV25-1 and TRBJ2-2, with 8 positions matching TRBD1. Germline CDR1 and CDR2: MGHDK and SYGVNS. The junction had 4 bases not matched to a gene; V was cut back by 5 bases and J by 2 bases. The CDR3 has 15 amino acids. The CDR3: CASSNGQGNTGELFF. In nucleotides, the CDR3 is TGTGCCAGCAGTAACGGACAGGGTAACACCGGGGAGCTGTTTTTT.

The V gene is TRBV28, the J gene TRBJ1-1, with 7 bases that match TRBD1. The V and J ends lost 6 bases and 1 base, in that order; junction bases with no gene match: 5. Germline CDR1 MDHEN, CDR2 SYDVKM. The CDR3 totals 14 residues. CDR3 in amino acids: CASSLGQRNTEAFF. The DNA of the CDR3 is TGTGCCAGCAGCCTGGGACAGCGGAACACTGAAGCTTTCTTT. Complete variable domain (other parts from reference TRBV28 and TRBJ1-1): DVKVTQSSRYLVKRTGEKVFLECVQDMDHENMFWYRQDPGLGLRLIYFSYDVKMKEKGDIPEGYSVSREKKERFSLILESASTNQTSMYLCASSLGQRNTEAFFGQGTRLTVV.

The CDR3 coding sequence is TGTGCCAGCAGTTTCCGGCCTTGGGACAGCACCAAAGATCAGCCCCAGCATTTT. It translates to CASSFRPWDSTKDQPQHF. The J gene is TRBJ1-5, the V gene TRBV28; 7 bases are shared with TRBD1. CDR3 length: 18 amino acids. The V gene's germline CDR1 is MDHEN and CDR2 SYDVKM. The V and J ends lost 3 bases and 5 bases, in that order; junction bases with no gene match: 16.

This chain links TRBV14 with TRBJ2-7; TRBD1 matches at 10 bases. The CDR3 spans 18 residues. CDR1 and CDR2 from the germline V gene are SGHDN and FVKESK. Unmatched junction bases numbered 13, after V lost 4 bases and J lost 1 base. The CDR3 here is CASSPGDRGWRSSYEQYF. Here the CDR3 DNA reads TGTGCCAGCAGCCCAGGGGACAGGGGATGGAGGAGTTCCTACGAGCAGTACTTC. Filled out from reference TRBV14 and TRBJ2-7, the complete variable domain reads EAGVTQFPSHSVIEKGQTVTLRCDPISGHDNLYWYRRVMGKEIKFLLHFVKESKQDESGMPNNRFLAERTGGTYSTLKVQPAELEDSGVYFCASSPGDRGWRSSYEQYFGPGTRLTVT.

The V and J genes are TRBV5-1 and TRBJ2-1, with D perhaps matching TRBD2 (5 bases). Trimming took off 4 bases at V and 8 bases at J, with 16 bases between the two ends. Germline lookup yields CDR1 SGHRS and CDR2 YFSETQ. The CDR3 is made up of 14 amino acids. CDR3 in DNA: TGCGCCAGCAGCCGAGTAACTAGTAACCATGAGCAGTTCTTC. Amino acid sequence: CASSRVTSNHEQFF.

This chain joins TRBV6-6 and TRBJ1-3; the D is unclear. The CDR3 loop spans 16 amino acids. Germline lookup yields CDR1 MNHNY and CDR2 SVGAGI (reference sequence). The V end lost 3 bases, the J end lost 0 bases, and 12 bases lay between the germline ends. CDR3 protein: CASSYYNYYSGNTIYF. DNA of the CDR3: TGTGCCAGCAGTTATTATAACTATTACTCTGGAAACACCATATATTTT.

This clone showed up just once. The chain is built from TRBV30 and TRBJ2-7; the D is unclear. Trimming took off 1 base at V and 5 bases at J, with 3 bases between the two ends. There are 10 residues in the CDR3. Germline V lookup: CDR1 GTSNPN, CDR2 SVGIG (reference sequence). The CDR3 region has the DNA TGTGCCTGGAGTGCCAACGAGCAGTACTTC. It yields the protein CAWSANEQYF.

The rearrangement joins TRBV28 to TRBJ1-6, with 8 positions matching TRBD1. The V gene end was trimmed by 2 bases and the J gene end by 11 bases; junction bases not matched to a gene: 5. The germline CDR1 and CDR2 sequences are MDHEN and SYDVKM. CDR3 size: 14 residues. CDR3 loop: CASSLARGRTPLHF. The CDR3 DNA follows: TGTGCCAGCAGTTTAGCCAGGGGGCGAACACCCCTCCACTTT.

The V and J genes are TRBV19 and TRBJ2-2; tentative D call: TRBD1 (6 bases). CDR1 and CDR2 (germline): LNHDA, SQIVND (reference sequence). Trimming removed 3 bases from V and 1 base from J, with 15 bases in between. The CDR3 runs 17 residues. The CDR3 sequence: CASSMGARGRNTGELFF. CDR3 sequence (DNA): TGTGCCAGTAGTATGGGCGCCAGGGGCCGGAACACCGGGGAGCTGTTTTTT.

The V call is TRBV11-2, the J call TRBJ2-1; the D gene is possibly TRBD2 (5 bases). CDR3 length: 15 amino acids. Trimming stripped 4 bases from V and 5 bases from J, with 15 bases between. CDR1 and CDR2 (germline): SGHAT, FQNNGV. DNA for the CDR3: TGTGCCAGCAGCTCTCCCGGGAACTCAAACAATGAGCAGTTCTTC. Its protein product is CASSSPGNSNNEQFF.

The V call is TRBV2, the J call TRBJ2-7; D possibly corresponds to TRBD1 (6 bases). Germline V gene lookup returns CDR1 SNHLY and CDR2 FYNNEI. The CDR3 is made up of 16 amino acids. V lost 6 bases and J lost 0, with 18 bases in between. This chain's CDR3 is CASSGRNRDSSYEQYF. CDR3 DNA sequence: TGTGCCAGCAGCGGTCGGAACAGGGATAGCTCCTACGAGCAGTACTTC.

The chain employs TRBV28 and TRBJ1-1; D unresolved. Trimming removed 3 bases at V and 1 base at J, with 6 bases between. The CDR3 is made up of 13 amino acids. Per germline, CDR1 MDHEN and CDR2 SYDVKM. CDR3 DNA: TGTGCCAGCAGTTTTTTACAGAACACTGAAGCTTTCTTT. This sequence encodes CASSFLQNTEAFF.

This clone is a singleton in its sample. The rearrangement uses TRBV29-1 and TRBJ2-2, with D possibly being TRBD2 (6 bases). The V end was cut by 4 bases, the J end by 7 bases, with 19 bases between. The germline V gene encodes CDR1 SQVTM and CDR2 ANQGSEA. This CDR3 has 15 amino acids. As DNA, the CDR3 is TGCAGCGTTGGACCCGGGTCTAGCGCTTTCGGGGAGCTGTTTTTT. It is translated as CSVGPGSSAFGELFF.

CDR3 coding DNA: TGTGCCAGCAGCCCCCTAAACCATGAGCAGTTCTTC. Its protein is CASSPLNHEQFF. V usage is TRBV13 and J usage is TRBJ2-1; unclear D gene. With 5 bases removed from V and 8 bases from J, the gap between germline ends came to 10 bases. Germline CDR1 PRHDT, CDR2 FYEKMQ (reference sequence). The CDR3 sequence is 12 residues long.

J is TRBJ1-2 and V is TRBV7-6; D is perhaps TRBD1 (6 bases). Trimming cost V 5 bases and J 8 bases, with 21 bases left between them. This CDR3 contains 15 residues. Germline V CDR1 and CDR2: SGHVS, FNYEAQ. CDR3 loop: CASSPEGGATSGYTF. CDR3 nucleotides: TGTGCCAGCAGCCCGGAAGGGGGGGCAACTAGCGGCTACACCTTC.

The V and J genes are TRBV5-5 and TRBJ1-4; D may be TRBD1 (5 bases). V was pared by 2 bases and J by 5 bases, with 13 bases between. The CDR3 contains 15 residues. Germline CDR1 SGHKS, CDR2 YYEKEE (reference sequence). Here the CDR3 DNA reads TGTGCCAGCAGCTTAGGGCAGGGTCTAAATGAAAAACTGTTTTTT. Translating gives CASSLGQGLNEKLFF. Full variable domain (missing parts from reference TRBV5-5 and TRBJ1-4): DAGVTQSPTHLIKTRGQQVTLRCSPISGHKSVSWYQQVLGQGPQFIFQYYEKEERGRGNFPDRFSARQFPNYSSELNVNALLLGDSALYLCASSLGQGLNEKLFFGSGTQLSVL.

A single count supports this clone. The chain has TRBV9 and TRBJ2-3, with D maybe TRBD1 (6 bases). The CDR3 length is 17 residues. Germline V lookup: CDR1 SGDLS, CDR2 YYNGEE. The germline V and J ends were trimmed by 0 bases and 0 bases, with 14 bases remaining between them. The CDR3 reads CASSVGTVIISTDTQYF. CDR3 DNA sequence: TGTGCCAGCAGCGTAGGGACAGTAATAATCAGCACAGATACGCAGTATTTT.